This T cell receptor beta chain was observed in a study of blood T cell repertoires in COVID-19. Background on the study: From the United States, Italy and Spain came samples of acute and convalescent COVID-19.

Authors' methods: From reference gene primer amplification, estimates of nucleated cell counts were derived. Using immunoSEQ multiplex PCR, the repertoire was profiled, and TCRdb retains in-frame clones only, with some absent. V and J calls and clone size follow that table, whereas D and trimming were derived from the DNA. The sample lists 290,000 or so clones; approximately 92% were seen once. This clone was detected once. V shed 1 base and J shed 1 base, with 9 bases lying between them. CDR3 size: 15 residues. The V gene's germline CDR1 is SGDLS and CDR2 YYNGEE. This TCR came from a woman aged 30 to 39 who had recovered from COVID-19. J is TRBJ2-1 and V is TRBV9; D perhaps matches TRBD2 (5 bases). The sample taken for sequencing was PBMCs or T cells enriched from blood (not recorded which). This CDR3 is CASSVREWSYNEQFF. CDR3 DNA: TGTGCCAGCAGCGTAAGGGAGTGGTCCTACAATGAGCAGTTCTTC.